This T cell receptor beta chain was sequenced for a study of blood T cell repertoires in COVID-19. Looking at the study overall: The study drew acute and convalescent COVID-19 samples from the United States, Italy and Spain. T cells, B-cell-depleted T cells, or PBMCs provided the cDNA or gDNA that served as material.

How the authors handled the data: Quantification of nucleated cells was approximated via reference gene primer amplification. Produced via immunoSEQ multiplex PCR; TCRdb's table is partial and in-frame only. V and J calls and clone size are given by that table; D and trimming were obtained from the DNA. The sample includes about 250,000 clones, 65% to 90% seen only once; the top ten take around 4.7%. V was pared by 2 bases and J by 2 bases, with 13 bases between. CDR1 and CDR2 (germline): MDHEN, SYDVKM. This CDR3 is built from 15 residues. Sequencing was done on a sample of peripheral blood. This clonotype was sampled from a woman between 65 and 79 years old with acute or convalescent COVID-19. The chain links TRBV28 to TRBJ2-7; D perhaps matches TRBD1 (6 bases). In DNA form, the CDR3 reads TGTGCCAGCAGTTTACGGGCAGGGGTCCCCTACGAGCAGTACTTC. It yields the protein CASSLRAGVPYEQYF.